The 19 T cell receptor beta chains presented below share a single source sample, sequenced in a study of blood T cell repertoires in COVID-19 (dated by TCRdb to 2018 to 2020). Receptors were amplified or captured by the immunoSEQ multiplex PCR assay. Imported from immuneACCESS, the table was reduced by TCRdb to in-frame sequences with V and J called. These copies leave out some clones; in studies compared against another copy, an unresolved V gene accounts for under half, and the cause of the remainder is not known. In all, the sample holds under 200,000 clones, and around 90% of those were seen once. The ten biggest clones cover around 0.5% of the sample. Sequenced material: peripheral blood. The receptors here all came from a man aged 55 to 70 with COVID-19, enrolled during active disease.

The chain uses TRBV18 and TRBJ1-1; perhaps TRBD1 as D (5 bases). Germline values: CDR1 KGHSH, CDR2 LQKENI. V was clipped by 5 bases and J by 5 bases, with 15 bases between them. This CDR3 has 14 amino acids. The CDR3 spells CASSSQGWRTEAFF. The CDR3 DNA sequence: TGTGCCAGCTCATCGCAGGGATGGCGGACTGAAGCTTTCTTT. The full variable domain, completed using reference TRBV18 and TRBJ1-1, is NAGVMQNPRHLVRRRGQEARLRCSPMKGHSHVYWYRQLPEEGLKFMVYLQKENIIDESGMPKERFSAEFPKEGPSILRIQQVVRGDSAAYFCASSSQGWRTEAFFGQGTRLTVV.

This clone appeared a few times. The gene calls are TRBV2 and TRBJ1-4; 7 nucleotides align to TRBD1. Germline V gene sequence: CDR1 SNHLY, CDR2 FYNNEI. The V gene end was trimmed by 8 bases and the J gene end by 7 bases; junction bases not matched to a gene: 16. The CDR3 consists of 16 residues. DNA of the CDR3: TGTGCCAGCCAGGGGCCGCACAGGGGACGCGGTGAAAAACTGTTTTTT. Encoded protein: CASQGPHRGRGEKLFF.

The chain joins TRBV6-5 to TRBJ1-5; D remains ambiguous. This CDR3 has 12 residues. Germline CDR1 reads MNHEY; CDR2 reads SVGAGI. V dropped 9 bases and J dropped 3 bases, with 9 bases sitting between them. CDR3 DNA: TGTGCCAGTTCGGGTCTCAATCAGCCCCAGCATTTT. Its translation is CASSGLNQPQHF.

CDR3: CASSISRRGYNSPLHF. The CDR3 coding sequence is TGTGCCAGTAGTATATCGCGGCGGGGGTATAATTCACCCCTCCACTTT. V usage is TRBV19 and J usage is TRBJ1-6, with D possibly TRBD1 on 5 matching bases. V was clipped by 2 bases and J by 4 bases, with 12 bases between them. The CDR3 consists of 16 residues. The V gene's germline CDR1 is LNHDA and CDR2 SQIVND (reference sequence).

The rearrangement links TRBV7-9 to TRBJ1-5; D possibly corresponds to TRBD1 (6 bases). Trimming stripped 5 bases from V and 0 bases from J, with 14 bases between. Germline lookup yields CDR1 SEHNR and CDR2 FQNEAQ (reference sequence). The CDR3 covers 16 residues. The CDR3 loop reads CASSQPGQSSNQPQHF. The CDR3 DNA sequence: TGTGCCAGCAGCCAACCAGGACAGTCTAGCAATCAGCCCCAGCATTTT.

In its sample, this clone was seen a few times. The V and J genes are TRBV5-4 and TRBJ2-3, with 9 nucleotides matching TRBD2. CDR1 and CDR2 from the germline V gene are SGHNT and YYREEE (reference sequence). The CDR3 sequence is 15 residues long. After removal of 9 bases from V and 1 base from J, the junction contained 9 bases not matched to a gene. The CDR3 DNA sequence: TGTGCCAAATCGCGGGGGGGCGGGGGCACAGATACGCAGTATTTT. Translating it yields CAKSRGGGGTDTQYF.

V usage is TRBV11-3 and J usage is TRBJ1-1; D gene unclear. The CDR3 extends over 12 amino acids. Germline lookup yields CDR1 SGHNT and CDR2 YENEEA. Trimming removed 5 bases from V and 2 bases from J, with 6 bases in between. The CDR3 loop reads CASSPRNTEAFF. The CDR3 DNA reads TGTGCCAGCAGCCCGCGAAACACTGAAGCTTTCTTT.

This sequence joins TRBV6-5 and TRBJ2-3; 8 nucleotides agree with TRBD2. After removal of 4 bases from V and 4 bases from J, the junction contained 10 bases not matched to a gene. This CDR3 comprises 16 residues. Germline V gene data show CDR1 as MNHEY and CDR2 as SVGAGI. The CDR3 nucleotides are TGTGCCAGCAGTTCCCCCACTCTCGGGGGGGCAGATACGCAGTATTTT. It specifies CASSSPTLGGADTQYF.

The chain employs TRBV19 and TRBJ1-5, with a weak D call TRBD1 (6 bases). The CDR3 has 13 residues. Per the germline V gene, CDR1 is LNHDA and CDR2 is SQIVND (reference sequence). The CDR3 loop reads CAGGQGGNQPQHF. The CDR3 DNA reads TGTGCGGGGGGGCAGGGAGGCAATCAGCCCCAGCATTTT.

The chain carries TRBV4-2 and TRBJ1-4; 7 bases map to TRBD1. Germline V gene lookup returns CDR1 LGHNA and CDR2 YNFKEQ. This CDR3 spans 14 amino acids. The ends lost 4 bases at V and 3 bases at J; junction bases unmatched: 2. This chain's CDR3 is CASSPGTANEKLFF. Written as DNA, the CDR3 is TGTGCCAGCAGCCCCGGGACAGCTAATGAAAAACTGTTTTTT.

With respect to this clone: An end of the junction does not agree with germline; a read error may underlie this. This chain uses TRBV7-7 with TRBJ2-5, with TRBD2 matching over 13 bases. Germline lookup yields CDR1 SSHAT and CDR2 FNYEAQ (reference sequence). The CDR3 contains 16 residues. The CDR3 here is CASSSGLAGPQETQYF. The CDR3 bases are TGTGCTAGCAGCTCGGGACTAGCGGGGCCCCAAGAGACCCAGTACTTC.

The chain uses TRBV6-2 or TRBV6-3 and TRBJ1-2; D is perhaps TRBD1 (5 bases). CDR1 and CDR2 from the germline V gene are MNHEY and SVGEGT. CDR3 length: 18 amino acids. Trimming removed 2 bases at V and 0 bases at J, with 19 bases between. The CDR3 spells CASSYGMWGTPSNYGYTF. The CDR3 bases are TGTGCCAGCAGTTACGGTATGTGGGGGACTCCATCTAACTATGGCTACACCTTC.

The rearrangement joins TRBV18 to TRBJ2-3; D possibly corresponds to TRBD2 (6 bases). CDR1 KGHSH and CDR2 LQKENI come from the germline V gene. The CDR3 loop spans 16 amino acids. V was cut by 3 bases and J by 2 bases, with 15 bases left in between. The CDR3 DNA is TGTGCCAGCTCACCCCTAGCGTCACTCAACACAGATACGCAGTATTTT. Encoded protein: CASSPLASLNTDTQYF.

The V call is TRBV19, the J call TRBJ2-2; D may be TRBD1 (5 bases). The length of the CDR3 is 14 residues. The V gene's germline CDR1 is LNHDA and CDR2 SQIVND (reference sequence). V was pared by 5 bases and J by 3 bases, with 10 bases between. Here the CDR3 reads CASSLGQYTGELFF. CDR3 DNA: TGTGCCAGTAGTCTTGGACAATACACCGGGGAGCTGTTTTTT. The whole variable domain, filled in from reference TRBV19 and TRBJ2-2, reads DGGITQSPKYLFRKEGQNVTLSCEQNLNHDAMYWYRQDPGQGLRLIYYSQIVNDFQKGDIAEGYSVSREKKESFPLTVTSAQKNPTAFYLCASSLGQYTGELFFGEGSRLTVL.

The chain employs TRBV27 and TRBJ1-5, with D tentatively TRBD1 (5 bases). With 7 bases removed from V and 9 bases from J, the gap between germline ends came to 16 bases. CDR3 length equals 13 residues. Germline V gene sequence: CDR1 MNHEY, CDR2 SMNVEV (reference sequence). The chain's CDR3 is CASNNRPSGPQHF. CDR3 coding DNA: TGTGCCAGCAATAACAGGCCCTCCGGGCCCCAGCATTTT.

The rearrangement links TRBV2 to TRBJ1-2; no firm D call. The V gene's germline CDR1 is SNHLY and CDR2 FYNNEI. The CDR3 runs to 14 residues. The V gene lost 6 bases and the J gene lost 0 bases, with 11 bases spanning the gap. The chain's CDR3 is CASRVTVANYGYTF. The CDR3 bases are TGTGCCAGCAGGGTCACAGTAGCTAACTATGGCTACACCTTC.

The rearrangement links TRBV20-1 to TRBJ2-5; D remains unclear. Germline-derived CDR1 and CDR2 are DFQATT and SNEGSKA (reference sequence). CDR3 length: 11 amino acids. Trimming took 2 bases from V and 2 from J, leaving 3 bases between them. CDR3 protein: CSARQQETQYF. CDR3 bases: TGCAGTGCTAGACAGCAAGAGACCCAGTACTTC.

The CDR3 sequence is CASSILGLTGKGIYNEQFF. Here the CDR3 DNA reads TGTGCCAGTAGTATTTTAGGTTTGACAGGGAAGGGAATATACAATGAGCAGTTCTTC. The genes are TRBV19 and TRBJ2-1; 7 nucleotides align to TRBD1. Germline V gene data show CDR1 as LNHDA and CDR2 as SQIVND (reference sequence). The trim removed 3 bases at V and 4 bases at J, leaving 18 bases unmatched. The length of the CDR3 is 19 residues.

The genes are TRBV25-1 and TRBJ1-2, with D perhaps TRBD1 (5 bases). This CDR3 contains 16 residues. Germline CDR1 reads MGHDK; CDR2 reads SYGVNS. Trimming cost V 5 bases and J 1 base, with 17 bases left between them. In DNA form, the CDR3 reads TGTGCCAGCAGTAATGGGTGGGAGGGGTTTAACTATGGCTACACCTTC. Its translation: CASSNGWEGFNYGYTF.